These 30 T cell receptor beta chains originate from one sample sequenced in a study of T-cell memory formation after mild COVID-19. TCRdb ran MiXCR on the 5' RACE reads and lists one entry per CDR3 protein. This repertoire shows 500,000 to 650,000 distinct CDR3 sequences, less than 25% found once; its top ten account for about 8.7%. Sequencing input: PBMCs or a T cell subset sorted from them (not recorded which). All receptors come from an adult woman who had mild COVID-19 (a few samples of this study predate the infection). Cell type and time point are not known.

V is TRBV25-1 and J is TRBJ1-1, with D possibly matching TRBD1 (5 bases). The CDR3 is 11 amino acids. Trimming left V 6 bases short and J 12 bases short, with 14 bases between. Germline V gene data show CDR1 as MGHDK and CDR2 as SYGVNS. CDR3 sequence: CASRNQGSPFF. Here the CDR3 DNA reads TGTGCCAGCAGAAACCAGGGATCTCCTTTCTTT.

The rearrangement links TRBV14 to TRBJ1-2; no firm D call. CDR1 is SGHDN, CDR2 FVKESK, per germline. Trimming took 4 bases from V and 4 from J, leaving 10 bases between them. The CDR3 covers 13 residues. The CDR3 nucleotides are TGTGCCAGCAGCCGGACGGACCGCTATGGCTACACCTTC. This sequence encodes CASSRTDRYGYTF.

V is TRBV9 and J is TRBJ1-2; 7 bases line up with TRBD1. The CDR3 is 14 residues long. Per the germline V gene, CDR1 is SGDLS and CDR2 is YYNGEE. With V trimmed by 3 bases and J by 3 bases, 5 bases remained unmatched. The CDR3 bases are TGTGCCAGCAGCGAGGGGACAGCCGACTATGGCTACACCTTC. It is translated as CASSEGTADYGYTF.

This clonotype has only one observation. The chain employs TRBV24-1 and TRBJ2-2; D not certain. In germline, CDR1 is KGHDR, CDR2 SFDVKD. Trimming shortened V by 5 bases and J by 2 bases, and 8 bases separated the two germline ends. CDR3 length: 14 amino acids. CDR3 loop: CATSGVLNTGELFF. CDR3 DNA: TGTGCCACCAGTGGAGTACTCAACACCGGGGAGCTGTTTTTT.

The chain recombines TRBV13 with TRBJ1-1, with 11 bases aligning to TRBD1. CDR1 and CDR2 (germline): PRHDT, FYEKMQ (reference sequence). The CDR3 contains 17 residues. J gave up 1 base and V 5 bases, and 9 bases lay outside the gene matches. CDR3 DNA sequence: TGTGCCAGCAGCGCCCGGACAGGGGGCTTGGGGAACACTGAAGCTTTCTTT. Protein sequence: CASSARTGGLGNTEAFF. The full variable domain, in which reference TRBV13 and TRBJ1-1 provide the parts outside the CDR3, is AAGVIQSPRHLIKEKRETATLKCYPIPRHDTVYWYQQGPGQDPQFLISFYEKMQSDKGSIPDRFSAQQFSDYHSELNMSSLELGDSALYFCASSARTGGLGNTEAFFGQGTRLTVV.

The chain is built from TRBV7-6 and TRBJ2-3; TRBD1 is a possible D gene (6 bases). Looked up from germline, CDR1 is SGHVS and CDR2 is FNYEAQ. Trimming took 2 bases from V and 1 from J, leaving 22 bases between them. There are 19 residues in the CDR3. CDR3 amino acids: CASSLSGRARTVGTDTQYF. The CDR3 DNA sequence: TGTGCCAGCAGCTTAAGTGGTAGGGCACGGACAGTCGGCACAGATACGCAGTATTTT.

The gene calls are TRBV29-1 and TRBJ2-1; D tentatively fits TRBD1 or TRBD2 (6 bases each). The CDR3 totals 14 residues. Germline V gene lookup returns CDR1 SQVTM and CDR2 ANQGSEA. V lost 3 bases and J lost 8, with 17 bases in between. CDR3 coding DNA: TGCAGCGTTGAGAGGGGGGCTTTGAGCGATGAGCAGTTCTTC. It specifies CSVERGALSDEQFF.

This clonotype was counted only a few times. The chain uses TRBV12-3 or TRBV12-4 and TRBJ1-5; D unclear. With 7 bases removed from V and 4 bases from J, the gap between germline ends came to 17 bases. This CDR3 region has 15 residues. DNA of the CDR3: TGTGCCAGCACTCTAGACGGGCACGCGAATCAGCCCCAGCATTTT. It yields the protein CASTLDGHANQPQHF.

The CDR3 is CASSLSGGGHPRQPQHF. The CDR3 DNA is TGTGCCAGCAGCTTAAGTGGTGGAGGGCATCCCCGGCAGCCCCAGCATTTT. The V and J genes are TRBV7-9 and TRBJ1-5; no reliable D call. The CDR3 extends over 17 amino acids. Trimming took off 2 bases at V and 7 bases at J, with 21 bases between the two ends. Germline loops: CDR1 SEHNR, CDR2 FQNEAQ (reference sequence).

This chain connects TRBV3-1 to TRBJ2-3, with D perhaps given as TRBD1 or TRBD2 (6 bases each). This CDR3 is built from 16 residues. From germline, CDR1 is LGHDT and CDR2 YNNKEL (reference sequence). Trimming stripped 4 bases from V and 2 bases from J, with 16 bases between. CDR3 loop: CASSRGVGGPTDTQYF. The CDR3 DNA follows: TGTGCCAGCAGCCGGGGGGTCGGGGGCCCCACAGATACGCAGTATTTT.

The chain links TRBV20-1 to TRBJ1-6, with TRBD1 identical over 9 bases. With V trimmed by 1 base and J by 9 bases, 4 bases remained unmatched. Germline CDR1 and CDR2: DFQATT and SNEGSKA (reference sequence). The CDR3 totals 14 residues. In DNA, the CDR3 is TGCAGTGCTAGAGTGGGACAGGGAGTTTCACCCCTCCACTTT. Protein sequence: CSARVGQGVSPLHF.

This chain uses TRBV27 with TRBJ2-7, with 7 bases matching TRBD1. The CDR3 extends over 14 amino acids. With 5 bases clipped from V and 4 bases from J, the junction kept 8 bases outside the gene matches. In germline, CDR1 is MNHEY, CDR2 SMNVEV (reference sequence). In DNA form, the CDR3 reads TGTGCCAGCAGTGCAAAGGACAGGTTATACGAGCAGTACTTC. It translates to CASSAKDRLYEQYF.

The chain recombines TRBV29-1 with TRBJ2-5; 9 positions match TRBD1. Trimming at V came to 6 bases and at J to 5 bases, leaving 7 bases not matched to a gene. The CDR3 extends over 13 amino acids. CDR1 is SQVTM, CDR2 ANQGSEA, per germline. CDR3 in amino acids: CSVPRTGVETQYF. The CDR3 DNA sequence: TGCAGCGTCCCTCGGACAGGGGTCGAGACCCAGTACTTC.

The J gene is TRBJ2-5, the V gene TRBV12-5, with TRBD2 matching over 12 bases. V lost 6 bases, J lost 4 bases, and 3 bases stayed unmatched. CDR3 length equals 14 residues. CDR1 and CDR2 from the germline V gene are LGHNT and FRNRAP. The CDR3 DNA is TGTGCTAGTGGCCCGGGACTAGCGGGAGAGACCCAGTACTTC. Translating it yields CASGPGLAGETQYF.

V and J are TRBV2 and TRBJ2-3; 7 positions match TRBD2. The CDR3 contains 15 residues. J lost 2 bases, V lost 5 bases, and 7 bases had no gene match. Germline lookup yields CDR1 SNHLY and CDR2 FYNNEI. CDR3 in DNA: TGTGCCAGCAGTTCTATCCGGGGGGACACAGATACGCAGTATTTT. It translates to CASSSIRGDTDTQYF.

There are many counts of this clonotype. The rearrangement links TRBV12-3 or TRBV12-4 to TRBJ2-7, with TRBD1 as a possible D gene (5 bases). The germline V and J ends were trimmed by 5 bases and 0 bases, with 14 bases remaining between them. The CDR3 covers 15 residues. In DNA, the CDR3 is TGTGCCAGCAGTGCTGGGGCGGTGCTCTCCTACGAGCAGTACTTC. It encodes CASSAGAVLSYEQYF.

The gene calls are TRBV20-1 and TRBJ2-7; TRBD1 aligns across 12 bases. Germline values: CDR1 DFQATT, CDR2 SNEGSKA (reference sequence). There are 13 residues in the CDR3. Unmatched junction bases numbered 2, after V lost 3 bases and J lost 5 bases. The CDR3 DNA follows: TGCAGTGCTAGTTGGGACAGGGGGCACGAGCAGTACTTC. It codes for CSASWDRGHEQYF.

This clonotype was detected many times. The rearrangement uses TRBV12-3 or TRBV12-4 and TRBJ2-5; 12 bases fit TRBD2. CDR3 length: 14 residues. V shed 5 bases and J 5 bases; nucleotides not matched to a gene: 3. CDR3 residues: CASSTGTSGETQYF. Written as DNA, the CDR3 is TGTGCCAGCAGTACCGGGACTAGCGGGGAGACCCAGTACTTC.

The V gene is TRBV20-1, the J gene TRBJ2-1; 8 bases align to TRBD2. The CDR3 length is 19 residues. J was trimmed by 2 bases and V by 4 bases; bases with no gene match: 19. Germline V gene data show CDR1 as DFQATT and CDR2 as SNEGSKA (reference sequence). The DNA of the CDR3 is TGCAGTGCTACGCACAGCAGGGGCATAATAGCGGGAACCTACAATGAGCAGTTCTTC. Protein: CSATHSRGIIAGTYNEQFF.

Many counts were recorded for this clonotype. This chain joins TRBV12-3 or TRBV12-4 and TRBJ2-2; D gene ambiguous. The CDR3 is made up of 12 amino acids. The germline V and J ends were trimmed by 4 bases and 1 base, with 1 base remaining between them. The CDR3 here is CASSWNTGELFF. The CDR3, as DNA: TGTGCCAGCAGTTGGAACACCGGGGAGCTGTTTTTT.

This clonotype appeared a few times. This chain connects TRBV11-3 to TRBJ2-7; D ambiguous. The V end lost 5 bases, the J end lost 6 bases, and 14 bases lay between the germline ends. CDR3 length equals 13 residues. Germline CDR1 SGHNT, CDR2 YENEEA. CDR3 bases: TGTGCCAGCAGCCCGCCCGGCGCTTTCGAGCAGTACTTC. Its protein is CASSPPGAFEQYF.

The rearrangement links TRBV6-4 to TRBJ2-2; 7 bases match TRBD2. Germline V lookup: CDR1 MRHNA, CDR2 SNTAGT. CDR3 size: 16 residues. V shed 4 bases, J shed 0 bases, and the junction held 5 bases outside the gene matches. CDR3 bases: TGTGCCAGCAGTGTTAGAGCGGGATCGAACACCGGGGAGCTGTTTTTT. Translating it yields CASSVRAGSNTGELFF.

The CDR3 DNA is TGTGCCAGCAGTGAAGATAGGACCGGGACCGCTGAGCTCGGTACGCAGTATTTT. Residues: CASSEDRTGTAELGTQYF. This chain joins TRBV6-1 and TRBJ2-3, with D perhaps assigned TRBD1 or TRBD2 (5 bases each). CDR3 length: 18 residues. Germline CDR1 and CDR2: MNHNS and SASEGT. With 1 base removed from V and 8 bases from J, the gap between germline ends came to 25 bases.

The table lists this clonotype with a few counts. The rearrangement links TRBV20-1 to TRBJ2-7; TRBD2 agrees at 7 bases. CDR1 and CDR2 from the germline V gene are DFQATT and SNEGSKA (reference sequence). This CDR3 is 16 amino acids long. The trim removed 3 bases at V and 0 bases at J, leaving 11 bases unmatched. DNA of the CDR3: TGCAGTGCTAGGGTCTTAGGCGGGAGTGACTCCTACGAGCAGTACTTC. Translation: CSARVLGGSDSYEQYF.

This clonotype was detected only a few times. The CDR3 protein is CASSLGRGDQETQYF. The CDR3 DNA is TGCGCCAGCAGCTTAGGGCGGGGGGATCAAGAGACCCAGTACTTC. The chain employs TRBV5-1 and TRBJ2-5; 8 positions match TRBD2. The trim removed 2 bases at V and 2 bases at J, leaving 5 bases unmatched. The CDR3 sequence is 15 residues long. Per germline, CDR1 SGHRS and CDR2 YFSETQ.

The CDR3 DNA reads TGTGCCAGCAGCTTTTCTTCAGGGTCCGGGGAGCTGTTTTTT. This encodes CASSFSSGSGELFF. The chain recombines TRBV7-8 with TRBJ2-2; possibly TRBD1 for D (5 bases). V lost 3 bases, J lost 6 bases, and 11 bases lay in between. In germline, CDR1 is SGHVS, CDR2 FQNEAQ. The CDR3 has 14 amino acids.

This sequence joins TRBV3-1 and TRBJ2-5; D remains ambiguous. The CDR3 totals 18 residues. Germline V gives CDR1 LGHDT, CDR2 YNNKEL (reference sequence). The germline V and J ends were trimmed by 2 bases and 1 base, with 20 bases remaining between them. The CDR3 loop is CASSQILSGRTTQETQYF. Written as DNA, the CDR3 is TGTGCCAGCAGCCAAATTTTATCGGGCAGGACGACCCAAGAGACCCAGTACTTC.

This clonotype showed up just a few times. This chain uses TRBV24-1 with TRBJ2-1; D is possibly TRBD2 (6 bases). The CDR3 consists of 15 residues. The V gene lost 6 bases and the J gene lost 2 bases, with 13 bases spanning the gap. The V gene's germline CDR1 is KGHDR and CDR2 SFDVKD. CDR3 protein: CATSKLAAAYNEQFF. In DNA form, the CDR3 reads TGTGCCACCAGTAAACTAGCAGCAGCCTACAATGAGCAGTTCTTC.

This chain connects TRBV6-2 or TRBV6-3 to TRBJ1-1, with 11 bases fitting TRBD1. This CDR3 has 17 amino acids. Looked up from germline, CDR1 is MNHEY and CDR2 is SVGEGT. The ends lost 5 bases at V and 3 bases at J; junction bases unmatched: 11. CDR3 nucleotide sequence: TGTGCCAGCAGTCCTACCCCCGGGACAGGGGGGCACACTGAAGCTTTCTTT. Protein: CASSPTPGTGGHTEAFF.

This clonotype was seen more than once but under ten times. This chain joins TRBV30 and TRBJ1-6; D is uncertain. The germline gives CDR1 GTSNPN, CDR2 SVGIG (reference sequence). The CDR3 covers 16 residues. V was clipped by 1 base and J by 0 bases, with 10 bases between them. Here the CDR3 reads CAWSGAVFSYNSPLHF. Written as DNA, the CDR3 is TGTGCCTGGAGTGGGGCGGTGTTCTCCTATAATTCACCCCTCCACTTT.